This TCR beta chain was captured by sequencing in a study of T cell responses to AZD1222 COVID-19 vaccine. Study background: Second doses were pooled across both intervals (about 4 or about 12 weeks).

Assay: immunoSEQ multiplex PCR; the TCRdb copy retains only in-frame clones and omits some. The top ten clones hold about 8.6% of a sample with roughly 150,000 clones, 85% to 95% of them seen once. The sequences come from peripheral blood, collected on day 0 of AZD1222 vaccination. The sequence was obtained from an adult in good health.

CDR3 nucleotides: TGTGCTCGAACCCAGGTAAGCTCCTACAATGAGCAGTTCTTC. Its translation: CARTQVSSYNEQFF. The gene calls are TRBV2 and TRBJ2-1; no reliable D call. The CDR3 spans 14 residues. CDR1 is SNHLY, CDR2 FYNNEI, per germline.